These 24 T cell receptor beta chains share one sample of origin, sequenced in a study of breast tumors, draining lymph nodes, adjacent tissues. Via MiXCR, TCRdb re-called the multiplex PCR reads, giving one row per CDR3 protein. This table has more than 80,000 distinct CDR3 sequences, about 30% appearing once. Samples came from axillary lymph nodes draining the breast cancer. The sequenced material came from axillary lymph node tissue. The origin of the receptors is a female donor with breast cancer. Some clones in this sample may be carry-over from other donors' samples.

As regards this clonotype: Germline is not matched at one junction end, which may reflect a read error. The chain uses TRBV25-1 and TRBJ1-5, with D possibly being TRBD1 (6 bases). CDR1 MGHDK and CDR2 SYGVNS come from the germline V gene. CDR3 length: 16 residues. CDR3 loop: CVSSEGGQSYNQPQHF. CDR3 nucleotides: TGTGTCAGCAGTGAGGGTGGACAGTCCTACAATCAGCCCCAGCATTTT.

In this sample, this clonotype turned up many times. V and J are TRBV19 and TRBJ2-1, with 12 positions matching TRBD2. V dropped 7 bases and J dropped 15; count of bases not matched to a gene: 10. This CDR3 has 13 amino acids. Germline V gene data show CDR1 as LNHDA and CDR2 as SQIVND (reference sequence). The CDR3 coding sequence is TGTGCCAGTACTTCTGGACTAGCGGGATGGCTGTTCTTC. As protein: CASTSGLAGWLFF. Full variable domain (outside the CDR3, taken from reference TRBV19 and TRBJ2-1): DGGITQSPKYLFRKEGQNVTLSCEQNLNHDAMYWYRQDPGQGLRLIYYSQIVNDFQKGDIAEGYSVSREKKESFPLTVTSAQKNPTAFYLCASTSGLAGWLFFGPGTRLTVL.

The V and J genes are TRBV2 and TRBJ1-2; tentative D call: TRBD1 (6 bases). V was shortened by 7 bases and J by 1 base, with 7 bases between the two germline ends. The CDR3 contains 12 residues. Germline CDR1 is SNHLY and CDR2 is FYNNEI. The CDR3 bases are TGTGCCAGCACGGGACATAACTATGGCTACACCTTC. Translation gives CASTGHNYGYTF.

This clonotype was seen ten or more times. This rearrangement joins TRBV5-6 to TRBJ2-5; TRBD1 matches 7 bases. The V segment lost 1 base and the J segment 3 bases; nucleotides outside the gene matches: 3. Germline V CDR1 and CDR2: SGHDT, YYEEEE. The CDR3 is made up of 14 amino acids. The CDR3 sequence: CASSLFGTEETQYF. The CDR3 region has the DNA TGTGCCAGCAGCTTGTTCGGGACAGAAGAGACCCAGTACTTC.

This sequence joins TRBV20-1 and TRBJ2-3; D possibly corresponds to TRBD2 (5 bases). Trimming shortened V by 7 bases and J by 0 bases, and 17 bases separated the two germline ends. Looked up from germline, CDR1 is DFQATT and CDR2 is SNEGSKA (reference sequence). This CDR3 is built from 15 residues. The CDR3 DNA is TGCAGTGTAGCTGAGCGGAGTACTAGCACAGATACGCAGTATTTT. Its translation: CSVAERSTSTDTQYF.

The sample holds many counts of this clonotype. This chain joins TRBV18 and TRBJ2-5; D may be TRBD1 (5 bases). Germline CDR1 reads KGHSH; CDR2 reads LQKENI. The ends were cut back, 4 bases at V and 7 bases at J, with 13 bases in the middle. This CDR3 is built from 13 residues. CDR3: CASSQTDQGTQYF. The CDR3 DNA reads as TGTGCCAGCTCACAAACGGATCAGGGGACCCAGTACTTC.

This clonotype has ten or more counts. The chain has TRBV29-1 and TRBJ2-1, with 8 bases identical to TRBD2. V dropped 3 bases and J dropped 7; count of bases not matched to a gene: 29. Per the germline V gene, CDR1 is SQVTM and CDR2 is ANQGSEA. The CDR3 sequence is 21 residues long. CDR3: CSVEDRGAPSSGRSFWNEQFF. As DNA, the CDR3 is TGCAGCGTTGAGGACCGGGGGGCTCCTTCAAGCGGGAGAAGTTTCTGGAATGAGCAGTTCTTC.

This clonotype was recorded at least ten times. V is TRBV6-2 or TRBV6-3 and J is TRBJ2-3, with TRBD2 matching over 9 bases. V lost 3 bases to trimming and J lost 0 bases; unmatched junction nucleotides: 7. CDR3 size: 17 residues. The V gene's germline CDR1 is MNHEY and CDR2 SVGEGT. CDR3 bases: TGTGCCAGCAGTTATCGGGCGGGAGGGCGAAGCACAGATACGCAGTATTTT. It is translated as CASSYRAGGRSTDTQYF.

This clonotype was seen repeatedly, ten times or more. The CDR3 DNA follows: TGTGCCAGCAGCTTATTATTAGGTGTAGCGGGGGGCCTGAACTACGAGCAGTACTTC. It translates to CASSLLLGVAGGLNYEQYF. The chain couples TRBV7-2 to TRBJ2-7; the match to TRBD2 covers 10 bases. The CDR3 totals 19 residues. The germline gives CDR1 SGHTA, CDR2 FQGNSA. Unmatched junction bases numbered 16, after V lost 2 bases and J lost 3 bases.

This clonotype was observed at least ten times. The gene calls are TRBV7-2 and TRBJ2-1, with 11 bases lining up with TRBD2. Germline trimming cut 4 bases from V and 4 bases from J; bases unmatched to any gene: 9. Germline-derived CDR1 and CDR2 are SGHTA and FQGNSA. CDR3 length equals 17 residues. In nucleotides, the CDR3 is TGTGCCAGCAGCTCGCGACTAGCGGGGATACTATACAATGAGCAGTTCTTC. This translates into CASSSRLAGILYNEQFF.

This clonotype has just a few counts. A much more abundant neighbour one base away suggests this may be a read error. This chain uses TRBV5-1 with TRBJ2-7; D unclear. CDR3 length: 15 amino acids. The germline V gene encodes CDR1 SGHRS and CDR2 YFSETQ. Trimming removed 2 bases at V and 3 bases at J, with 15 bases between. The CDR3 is CASSFEDGLRYEQYF. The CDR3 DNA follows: TGCGCCAGCAGCTTTGAAGACGGGCTACGCTACGAGCAGTACTTC.

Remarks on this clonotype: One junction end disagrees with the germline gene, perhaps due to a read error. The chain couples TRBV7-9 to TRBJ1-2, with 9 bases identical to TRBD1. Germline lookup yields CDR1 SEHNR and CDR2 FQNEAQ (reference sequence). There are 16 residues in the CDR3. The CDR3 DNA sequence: TGTGCCAGCGGAGCTCCGCAGCACAGGGGGCGAAATGGCCACACCTTC. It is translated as CASGAPQHRGRNGHTF.

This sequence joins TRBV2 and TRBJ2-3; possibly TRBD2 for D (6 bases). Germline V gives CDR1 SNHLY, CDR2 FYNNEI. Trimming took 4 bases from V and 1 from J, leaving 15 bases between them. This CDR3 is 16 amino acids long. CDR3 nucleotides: TGTGCCAGCAGTGCTAGTTGGCGGGATGGCACAGATACGCAGTATTTT. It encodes CASSASWRDGTDTQYF.

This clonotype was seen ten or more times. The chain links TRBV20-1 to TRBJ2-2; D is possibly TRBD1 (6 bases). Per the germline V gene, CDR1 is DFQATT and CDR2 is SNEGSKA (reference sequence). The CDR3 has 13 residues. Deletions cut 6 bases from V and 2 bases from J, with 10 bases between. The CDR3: CSAPGHNTGELFF. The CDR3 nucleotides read TGCAGTGCCCCGGGACACAACACCGGGGAGCTGTTTTTT.

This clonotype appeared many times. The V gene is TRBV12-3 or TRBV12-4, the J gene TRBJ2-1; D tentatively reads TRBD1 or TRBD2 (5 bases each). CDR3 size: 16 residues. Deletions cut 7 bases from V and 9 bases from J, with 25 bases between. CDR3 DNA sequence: TGTGCCAGCACCCCCCCGGCTGGGGACGATTTGGGTGAGCAGTTCTTC. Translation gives CASTPPAGDDLGEQFF.

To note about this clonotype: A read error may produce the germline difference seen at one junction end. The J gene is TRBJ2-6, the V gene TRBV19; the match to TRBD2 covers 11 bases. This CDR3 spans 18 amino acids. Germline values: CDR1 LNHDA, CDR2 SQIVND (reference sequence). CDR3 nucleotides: TGTGCCAGTAGTTTCGTAGCGGGAGGGCTCCCTGGGGCCAACGTTCTGACTTTC. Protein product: CASSFVAGGLPGANVLTF.

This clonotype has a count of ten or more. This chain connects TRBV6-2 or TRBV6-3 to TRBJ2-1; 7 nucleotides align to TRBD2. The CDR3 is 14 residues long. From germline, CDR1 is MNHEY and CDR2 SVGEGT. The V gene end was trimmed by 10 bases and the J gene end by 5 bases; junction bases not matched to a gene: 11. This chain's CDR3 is CATSLADPNNEQFF. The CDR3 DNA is TGTGCCACCTCTCTAGCGGATCCAAACAATGAGCAGTTCTTC.

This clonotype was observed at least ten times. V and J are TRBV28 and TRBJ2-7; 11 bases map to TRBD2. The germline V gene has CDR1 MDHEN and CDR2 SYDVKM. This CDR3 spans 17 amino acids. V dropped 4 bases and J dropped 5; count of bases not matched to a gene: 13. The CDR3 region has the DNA TGTGCCAGCAGTTCATCCGGACTAGCGGGCAGGGTCAACGAGCAGTACTTC. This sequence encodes CASSSSGLAGRVNEQYF.

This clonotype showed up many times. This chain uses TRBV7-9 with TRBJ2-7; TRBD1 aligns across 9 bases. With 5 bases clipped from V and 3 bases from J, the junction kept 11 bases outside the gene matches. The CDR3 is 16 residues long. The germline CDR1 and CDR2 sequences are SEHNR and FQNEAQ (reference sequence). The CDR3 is CASSPWGDRAFYEQYF. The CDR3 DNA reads TGTGCCAGCAGCCCATGGGGGGACAGGGCTTTCTACGAGCAGTACTTC. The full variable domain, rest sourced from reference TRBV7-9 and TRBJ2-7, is DTGVSQNPRHKITKRGQNVTFRCDPISEHNRLYWYRQTLGQGPEFLTYFQNEAQLEKSRLLSDRFSAERPKGSFSTLEIQRTEQGDSAMYLCASSPWGDRAFYEQYFGPGTRLTVT.

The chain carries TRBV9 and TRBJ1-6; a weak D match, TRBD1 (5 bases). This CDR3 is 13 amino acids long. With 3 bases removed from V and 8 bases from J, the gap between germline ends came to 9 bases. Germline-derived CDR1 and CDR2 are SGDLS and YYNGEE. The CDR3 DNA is TGTGCCAGCAGCGCCAGAGGGGATTCACCCCTCCACTTT. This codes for CASSARGDSPLHF.

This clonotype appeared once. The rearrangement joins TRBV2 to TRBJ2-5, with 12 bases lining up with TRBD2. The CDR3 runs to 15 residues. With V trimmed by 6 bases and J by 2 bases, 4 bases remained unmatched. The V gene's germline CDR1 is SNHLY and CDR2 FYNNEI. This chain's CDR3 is CASSGLAGRQETQYF. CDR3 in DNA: TGTGCCAGCAGCGGACTAGCGGGGCGGCAAGAGACCCAGTACTTC.

Written as DNA, the CDR3 is TGTGCCACCAGTGAGAGTAGCTCTGGGGCCAACACAGATACGCAGTATTTT. This gives the protein CATSESSSGANTDTQYF. This chain uses TRBV24-1 with TRBJ2-3; tentatively, D is TRBD1 (5 bases). Trimming stripped 4 bases from V and 2 bases from J, with 18 bases between. Germline loops: CDR1 KGHDR, CDR2 SFDVKD. The CDR3 runs to 17 residues.

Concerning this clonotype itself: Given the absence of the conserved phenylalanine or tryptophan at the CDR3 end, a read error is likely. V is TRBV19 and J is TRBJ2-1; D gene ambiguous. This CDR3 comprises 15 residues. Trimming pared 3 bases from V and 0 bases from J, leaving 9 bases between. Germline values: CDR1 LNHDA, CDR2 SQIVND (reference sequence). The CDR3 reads CASSIGVSSYNEQFL. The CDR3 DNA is TGTGCCAGTAGTATCGGAGTCAGCTCCTACAATGAGCAGTTCTTA.

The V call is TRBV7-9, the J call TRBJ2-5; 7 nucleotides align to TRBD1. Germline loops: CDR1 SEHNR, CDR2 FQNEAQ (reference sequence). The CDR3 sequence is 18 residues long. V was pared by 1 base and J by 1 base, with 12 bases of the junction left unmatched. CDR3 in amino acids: CASSLVGTVRYIQETQYF. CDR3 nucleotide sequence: TGTGCCAGCAGCTTAGTCGGGACAGTCCGATATATCCAAGAGACCCAGTACTTC.